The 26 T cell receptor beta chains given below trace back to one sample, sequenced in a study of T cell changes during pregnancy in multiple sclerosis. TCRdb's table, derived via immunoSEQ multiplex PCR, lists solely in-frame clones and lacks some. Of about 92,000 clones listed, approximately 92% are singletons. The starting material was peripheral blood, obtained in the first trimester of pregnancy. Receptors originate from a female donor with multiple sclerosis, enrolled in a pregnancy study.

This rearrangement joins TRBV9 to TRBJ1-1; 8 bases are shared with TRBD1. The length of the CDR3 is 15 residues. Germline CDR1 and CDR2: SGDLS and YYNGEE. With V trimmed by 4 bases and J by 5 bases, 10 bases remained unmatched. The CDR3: CASSPTGGWGTEAFF. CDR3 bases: TGTGCCAGCAGCCCTACAGGGGGTTGGGGGACTGAAGCTTTCTTT.

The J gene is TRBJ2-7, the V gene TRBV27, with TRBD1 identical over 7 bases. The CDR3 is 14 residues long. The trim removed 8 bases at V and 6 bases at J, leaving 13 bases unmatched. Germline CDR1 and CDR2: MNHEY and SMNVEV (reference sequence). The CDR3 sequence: CASWTDRELGEQYF. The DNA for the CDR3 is TGTGCCAGCTGGACCGACAGGGAACTGGGCGAGCAGTACTTC.

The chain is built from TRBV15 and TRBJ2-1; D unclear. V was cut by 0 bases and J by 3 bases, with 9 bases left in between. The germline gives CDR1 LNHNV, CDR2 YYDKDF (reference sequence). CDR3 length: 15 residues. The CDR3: CATSRDQADYNEQFF. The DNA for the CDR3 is TGTGCCACCAGCAGAGATCAGGCAGACTACAATGAGCAGTTCTTC.

The CDR3 region has the DNA TGCGCCAGCAGCTGGTTCTGGGGGACAGGGGAAGGCGAGCAGTACTTC. Protein product: CASSWFWGTGEGEQYF. V is TRBV5-1 and J is TRBJ2-7; 10 nucleotides match TRBD1. The trim removed 3 bases at V and 6 bases at J, leaving 12 bases unmatched. Germline-derived CDR1 and CDR2 are SGHRS and YFSETQ. This CDR3 comprises 16 residues.

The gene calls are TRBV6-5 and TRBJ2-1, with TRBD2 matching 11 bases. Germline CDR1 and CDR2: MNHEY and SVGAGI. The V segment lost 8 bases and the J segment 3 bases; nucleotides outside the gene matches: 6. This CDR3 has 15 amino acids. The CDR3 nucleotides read TGTGCCAGCGGGGGGACTAGCGGCCTCTACAATGAGCAGTTCTTC. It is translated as CASGGTSGLYNEQFF.

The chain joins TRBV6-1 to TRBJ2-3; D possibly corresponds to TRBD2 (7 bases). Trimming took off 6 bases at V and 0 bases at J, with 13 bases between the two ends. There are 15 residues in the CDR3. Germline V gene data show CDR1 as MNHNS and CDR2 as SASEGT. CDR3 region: CASSDRGASTDTQYF. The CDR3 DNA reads TGTGCCAGCAGCGATCGGGGGGCCAGCACAGATACGCAGTATTTT.

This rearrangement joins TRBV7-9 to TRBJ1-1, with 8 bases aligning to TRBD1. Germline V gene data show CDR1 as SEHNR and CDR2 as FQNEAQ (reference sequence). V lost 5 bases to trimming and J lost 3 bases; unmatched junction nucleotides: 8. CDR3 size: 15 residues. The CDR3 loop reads CASSPGTGFYTEAFF. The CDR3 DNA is TGTGCCAGCAGCCCTGGGACAGGTTTTTACACTGAAGCTTTCTTT.

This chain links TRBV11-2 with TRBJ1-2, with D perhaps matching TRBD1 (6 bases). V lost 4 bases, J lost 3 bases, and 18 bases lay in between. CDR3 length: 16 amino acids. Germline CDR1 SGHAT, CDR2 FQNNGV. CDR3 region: CASSSPRLQGDYGYTF. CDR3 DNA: TGTGCCAGCAGCTCCCCTCGCCTACAGGGAGACTATGGCTACACCTTC.

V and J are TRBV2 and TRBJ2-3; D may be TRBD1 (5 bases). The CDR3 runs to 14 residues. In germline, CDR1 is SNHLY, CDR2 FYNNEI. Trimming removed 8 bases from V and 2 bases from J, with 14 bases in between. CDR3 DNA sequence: TGTGCCAGCGGGTTTAAGGGGTACACAGATACGCAGTATTTT. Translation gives CASGFKGYTDTQYF.

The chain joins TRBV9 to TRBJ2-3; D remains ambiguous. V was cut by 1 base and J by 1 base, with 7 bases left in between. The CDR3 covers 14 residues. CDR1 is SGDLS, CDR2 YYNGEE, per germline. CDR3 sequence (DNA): TGTGCCAGCAGCGTATTACGGGGCACAGATACGCAGTATTTT. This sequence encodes CASSVLRGTDTQYF.

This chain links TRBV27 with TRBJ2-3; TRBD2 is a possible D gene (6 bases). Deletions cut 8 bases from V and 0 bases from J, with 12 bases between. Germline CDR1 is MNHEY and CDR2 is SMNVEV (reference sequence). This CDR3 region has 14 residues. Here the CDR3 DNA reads TGTGCCAGCCGGCGGGGAACTAGCACAGATACGCAGTATTTT. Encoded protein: CASRRGTSTDTQYF.

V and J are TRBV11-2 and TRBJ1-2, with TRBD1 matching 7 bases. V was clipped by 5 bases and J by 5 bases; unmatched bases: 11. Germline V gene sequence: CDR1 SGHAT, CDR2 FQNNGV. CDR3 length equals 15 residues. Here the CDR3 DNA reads TGTGCCAGCAGCCCTATAACCGGGACAGCTTATGGCTACACCTTC. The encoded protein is CASSPITGTAYGYTF.

CDR3 in amino acids: CASSVGTGGNTGELFF. The DNA for the CDR3 is TGTGCCAGCAGCGTAGGGACAGGGGGTAACACCGGGGAGCTGTTTTTT. The V and J genes are TRBV9 and TRBJ2-2, with 10 bases fitting TRBD1. Germline CDR1 is SGDLS and CDR2 is YYNGEE. The CDR3 has 16 residues. Germline trimming cut 0 bases from V and 2 bases from J; bases unmatched to any gene: 1.

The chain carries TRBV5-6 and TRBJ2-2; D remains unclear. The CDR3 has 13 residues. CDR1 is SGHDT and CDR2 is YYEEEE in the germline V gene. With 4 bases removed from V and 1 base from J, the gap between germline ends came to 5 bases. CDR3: CASSPRNTGELFF. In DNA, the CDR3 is TGTGCCAGCAGCCCGCGGAACACCGGGGAGCTGTTTTTT.

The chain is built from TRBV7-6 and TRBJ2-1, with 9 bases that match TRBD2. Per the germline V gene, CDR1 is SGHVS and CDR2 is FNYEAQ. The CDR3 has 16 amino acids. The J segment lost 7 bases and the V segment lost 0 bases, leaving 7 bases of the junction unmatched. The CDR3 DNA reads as TGTGCCAGCAGCTTAGCTATGCGGGGGGGCGGTAATGAGCAGTTCTTC. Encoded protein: CASSLAMRGGGNEQFF.

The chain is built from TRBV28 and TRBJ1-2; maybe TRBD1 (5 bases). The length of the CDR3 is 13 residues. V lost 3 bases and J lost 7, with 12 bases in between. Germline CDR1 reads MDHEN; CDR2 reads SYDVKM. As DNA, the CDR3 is TGTGCCAGCAGTTTGCGGACACCCACTGGCTACACCTTC. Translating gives CASSLRTPTGYTF.

Here the CDR3 reads CASSLWGGWWTEAFF. CDR3 in DNA: TGCGCCAGCAGCTTGTGGGGGGGCTGGTGGACTGAAGCTTTCTTT. This sequence joins TRBV5-1 and TRBJ1-1, with D tentatively TRBD1 (6 bases). V shed 1 base and J shed 5 bases, with 15 bases lying between them. Germline CDR1 reads SGHRS; CDR2 reads YFSETQ. The CDR3 contains 15 residues.

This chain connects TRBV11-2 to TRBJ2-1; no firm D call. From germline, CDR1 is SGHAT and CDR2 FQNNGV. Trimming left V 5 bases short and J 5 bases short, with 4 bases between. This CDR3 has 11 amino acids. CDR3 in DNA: TGTGCCAGCAGCCTCCACAATGAGCAGTTCTTC. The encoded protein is CASSLHNEQFF.

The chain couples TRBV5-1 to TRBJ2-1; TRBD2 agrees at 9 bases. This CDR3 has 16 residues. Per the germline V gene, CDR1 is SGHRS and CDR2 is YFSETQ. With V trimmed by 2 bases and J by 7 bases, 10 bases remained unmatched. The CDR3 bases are TGCGCCAGCAGCTTCGGGGGGGGTAGCGGGGGTAATGAGCAGTTCTTC. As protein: CASSFGGGSGGNEQFF.

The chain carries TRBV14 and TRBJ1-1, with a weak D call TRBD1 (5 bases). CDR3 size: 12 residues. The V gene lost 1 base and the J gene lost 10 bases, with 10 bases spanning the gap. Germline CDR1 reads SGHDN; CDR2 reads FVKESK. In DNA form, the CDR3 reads TGTGCCAGCAGCCAAGTAGGCCAGGGAGCTTTCTTT. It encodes CASSQVGQGAFF.

Here the CDR3 reads CASSGWTGEGYTF. The CDR3 DNA reads TGTGCCAGCAGCGGATGGACAGGGGAAGGCTACACCTTC. This rearrangement joins TRBV7-3 to TRBJ1-2; 9 bases line up with TRBD1. Looked up from germline, CDR1 is SGHTA and CDR2 is FQGTGA. V dropped 5 bases and J dropped 8; count of bases not matched to a gene: 6. There are 13 residues in the CDR3.

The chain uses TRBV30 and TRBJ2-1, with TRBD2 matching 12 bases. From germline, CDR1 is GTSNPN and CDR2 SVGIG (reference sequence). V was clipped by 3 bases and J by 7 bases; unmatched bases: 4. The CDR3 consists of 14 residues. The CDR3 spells CAWSGLAGKNEQFF. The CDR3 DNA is TGTGCCTGGAGCGGACTAGCGGGGAAGAATGAGCAGTTCTTC.

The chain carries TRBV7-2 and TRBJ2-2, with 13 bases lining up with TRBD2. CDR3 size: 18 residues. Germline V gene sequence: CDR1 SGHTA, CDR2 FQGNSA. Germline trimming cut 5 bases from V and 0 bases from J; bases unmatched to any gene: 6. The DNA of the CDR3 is TGTGCCAGCAGCCAGGGACTAGCGGGGTCCGCGAACACCGGGGAGCTGTTTTTT. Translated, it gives CASSQGLAGSANTGELFF.

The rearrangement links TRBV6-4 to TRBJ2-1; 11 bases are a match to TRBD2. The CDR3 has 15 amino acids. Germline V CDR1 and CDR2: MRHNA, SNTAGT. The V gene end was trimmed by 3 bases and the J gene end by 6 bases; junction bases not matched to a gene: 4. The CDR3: CASSDLAGGGNEQFF. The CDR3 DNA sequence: TGTGCCAGCAGTGATTTAGCGGGGGGGGGCAATGAGCAGTTCTTC.

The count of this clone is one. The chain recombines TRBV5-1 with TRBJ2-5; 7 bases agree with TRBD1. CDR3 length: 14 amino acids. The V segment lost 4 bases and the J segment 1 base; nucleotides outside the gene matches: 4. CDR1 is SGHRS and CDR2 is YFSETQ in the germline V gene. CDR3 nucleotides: TGCGCCAGCAGCACGTGGGACAGCCAAGAGACCCAGTACTTC. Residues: CASSTWDSQETQYF.

The chain's CDR3 is CASSKIAGGNEQFF. The CDR3 DNA sequence: TGTGCCAGCAGCAAAATCGCCGGGGGGAATGAGCAGTTCTTC. The chain joins TRBV21-1 to TRBJ2-1; TRBD2 is the table's D call, not checked against the DNA. TRBV21-1 is recorded as a pseudogene. CDR3 size: 14 residues.